A single sample is the source of the 13 T cell receptor beta chains below, sequenced in a study of cytotoxic CD8 clonotypes in ibrutinib-treated CLL. Assay: immunoSEQ multiplex PCR; the TCRdb copy retains only in-frame clones and omits some. The profile covers about 27,000 clones, with 69% appearing a single time and roughly 56% taken by the ten largest. The sample was PBMCs, taken after 24 months of ibrutinib treatment. These receptor sequences come from a human donor with chronic lymphocytic leukemia.

On this clone: The same CDR3 is also encoded by other DNA sequences in this sample. This rearrangement joins TRBV6-5 to TRBJ2-1, with D uncertain. This CDR3 region has 13 residues. V was shortened by 0 bases and J by 8 bases, with 8 bases between the two germline ends. Germline-derived CDR1 and CDR2 are MNHEY and SVGAGI. The chain's CDR3 is CASSYSNGDEQFF. CDR3 coding DNA: TGTGCCAGCAGTTACTCGAATGGGGATGAGCAGTTCTTC.

J is TRBJ2-7 and V is TRBV19; 8 nucleotides align to TRBD1. V trimming: 5 bases; J trimming: 0 bases; junction bases outside the gene matches: 6. CDR3 length equals 15 residues. CDR1 is LNHDA and CDR2 is SQIVND in the germline V gene (reference sequence). CDR3 bases: TGTGCCAGTAGTCCCCGGACAGGGACCTCCTACGAGCAGTACTTC. The encoded protein is CASSPRTGTSYEQYF. The full variable domain, in which reference TRBV19 and TRBJ2-7 provide the parts outside the CDR3, is DGGITQSPKYLFRKEGQNVTLSCEQNLNHDAMYWYRQDPGQGLRLIYYSQIVNDFQKGDIAEGYSVSREKKESFPLTVTSAQKNPTAFYLCASSPRTGTSYEQYFGPGTRLTVT.

V usage is TRBV7-8 and J usage is TRBJ1-5; D might be TRBD1 (5 bases). There are 15 residues in the CDR3. Per germline, CDR1 SGHVS and CDR2 FQNEAQ. Trimming stripped 5 bases from V and 1 base from J, with 12 bases between. The CDR3 spells CASSNSRDSNQPQHF. The CDR3 DNA reads as TGTGCCAGCAGCAACAGTCGGGACAGCAATCAGCCCCAGCATTTT.

V usage is TRBV6-1 and J usage is TRBJ1-6; no firm D call. V lost 2 bases to trimming and J lost 10 bases, with 6 bases between them. The germline V gene encodes CDR1 MNHNS and CDR2 SASEGT. The CDR3 has 12 amino acids. DNA of the CDR3: TGTGCCAGCAGTGAAACACGATCACCCCTCCACTTT. Protein: CASSETRSPLHF.

The V gene is TRBV6-4, the J gene TRBJ2-7; D is unclear. V was trimmed by 7 bases and J by 2 bases, leaving 12 bases between them. The CDR3 covers 13 residues. The germline CDR1 and CDR2 sequences are MRHNA and SNTAGT. The CDR3 reads CASTEGQTYEQYF. In nucleotides, the CDR3 is TGTGCCAGCACCGAAGGGCAGACCTACGAGCAGTACTTC.

The chain uses TRBV9 and TRBJ1-6; perhaps TRBD1 as D (5 bases). The CDR3 runs to 16 residues. Germline CDR1 SGDLS, CDR2 YYNGEE. Between the trimmed V and J ends, which lost 3 bases and 6 bases, there was a span of 16 bases. The DNA for the CDR3 is TGTGCCAGCAGCGCCTCGACGACAGAAACTAATTCACCCCTCCACTTT. This gives the protein CASSASTTETNSPLHF.

This chain joins TRBV10-2 and TRBJ2-7; no clear D gene. With 2 bases removed from V and 4 bases from J, the gap between germline ends came to 6 bases. Germline CDR1 reads WSHSY; CDR2 reads SAAADI. The CDR3 length is 12 residues. In DNA, the CDR3 is TGCGCCAGCAGTGAGAATCGGTACGAGCAGTACTTC. This gives the protein CASSENRYEQYF.

This clone was observed once. The chain couples TRBV5-1 to TRBJ2-6, with TRBD1 matching over 9 bases. The junction had 4 bases not matched to a gene; V was cut back by 3 bases and J by 0 bases. The CDR3 has 17 amino acids. Germline CDR1 SGHRS, CDR2 YFSETQ. The CDR3, as DNA: TGCGCCAGCAGCTCAGGGACAGGGACCTCTGGGGCCAACGTCCTGACTTTC. Its translation: CASSSGTGTSGANVLTF.

This rearrangement joins TRBV6-5 to TRBJ1-1; D unresolved. In germline, CDR1 is MNHEY, CDR2 SVGAGI. Trimming cost V 5 bases and J 4 bases, with 8 bases left between them. The CDR3 consists of 12 residues. The chain's CDR3 is CASSPMGTEAFF. CDR3 nucleotide sequence: TGTGCCAGCAGTCCTATGGGCACTGAAGCTTTCTTT.

The rearrangement uses TRBV28 and TRBJ2-7, with D perhaps TRBD1 or TRBD2 (5 bases each). CDR3 length: 12 amino acids. Trimming took off 9 bases at V and 1 base at J, with 10 bases between the two ends. Germline-derived CDR1 and CDR2 are MDHEN and SYDVKM. CDR3 sequence reads: CASSRESYEQYF. In DNA form, the CDR3 reads TGTGCCAGTTCCAGGGAGTCCTACGAGCAGTACTTC.

CDR3 DNA sequence: TGCGCCAGCAGCCAAGATAAGGCAGGGGGTCTATACGAGCAGTACTTC. Its protein product is CASSQDKAGGLYEQYF. V and J are TRBV4-3 and TRBJ2-7, with 7 positions matching TRBD1. CDR3 length: 16 residues. Germline V gives CDR1 LGHNA, CDR2 YSLEER. V lost 0 bases and J lost 4; bases outside the gene matches: 9.

This sequence joins TRBV7-9 and TRBJ1-4; 8 nucleotides line up with TRBD1. Trimming took 4 bases from V and 2 from J; bases not matched to a gene: 9. This CDR3 has 17 residues. Per the germline V gene, CDR1 is SEHNR and CDR2 is FQNEAQ (reference sequence). The CDR3 protein is CASSYPTGGRTNEKLFF. CDR3 in DNA: TGTGCCAGCAGCTACCCCACAGGGGGTCGCACTAATGAAAAACTGTTTTTT.

This chain links TRBV7-3 with TRBJ1-2; TRBD1 matches 7 bases. The germline V gene has CDR1 SGHTA and CDR2 FQGTGA. With V trimmed by 6 bases and J by 0 bases, 7 bases remained unmatched. The CDR3 extends over 15 amino acids. Here the CDR3 DNA reads TGTGCCAGCAGGCGGAGGGACAGAGCTAACTATGGCTACACCTTC. Residues: CASRRRDRANYGYTF.